The clone carrying this TCR beta chain was counted many times. Germline trimming cut 3 bases from V and 8 bases from J; bases unmatched to any gene: 11. The length of the CDR3 is 18 residues. Germline values: CDR1 SGHRS, CDR2 YFSETQ. The cDNA came from 5'RACE, which used 10-nucleotide random UMIs. TCRdb independently ran MiXCR on the 5' RACE reads; one entry per CDR3 protein. The data contain about 48,000 distinct CDR3 sequences, 25% of them singletons. This record belongs to a study of neurological immune-mediated disorders. Source material was 2 million unsorted PBMCs, stored at -80 °C in RNAlater. The gene calls are TRBV5-1 and TRBJ2-1; the match to TRBD2 covers 16 bases. Sequencing input: PBMCs. This sequence was found in a woman in her 70s in good health. CDR3 coding DNA: TGCGCCAGCAGCTCGGGGACTAGCGGGAGGGCCAGTTTCGATGAGCAGTTCTTC. Protein: CASSSGTSGRASFDEQFF.